This entry is about one TCR beta chain. Its antigen is not known. This entry is derived from a study of monozygotic twins with inflammatory bowel disease. General study findings and limits: Subtypes among T cells remained indistinguishable. Sharing of clonotypes with others was lower in IBD patients than in healthy twins, and this was especially so with disease activity.

The CDR3 contains 16 residues. Per the germline V gene, CDR1 is SGHNT and CDR2 is YYREEE (reference sequence). Every TCR library consumed 3,000 to 4,500 ng of total RNA. The UMIs carried a 6-nucleotide sample barcode, and they were added by template switching. After re-calling the 5' RACE reads, TCRdb lists one entry per CDR3 protein, DNA absent. This table holds roughly 200,000 distinct CDR3 sequences. Specimen: blood. This chain joins TRBV5-4 and TRBJ2-1; TCRdb's assignment of TRBD2 cannot be checked, as there is no DNA. This clonotype was sampled from a human donor with ulcerative colitis or Crohn's disease, or a healthy co-twin of an affected twin (not recorded which). The CDR3 spells CASSLGLAGFYNEQFF.